The next 28 T cell receptor beta chains were all read from a single sample in a study of shared clonotypes between healthy human individuals. CD45RO negativity and positive selection for CCR7 defined naive CD8 cells, a population that excluded terminally differentiated effector memory CD45RA+ cells. TCRdb's table, derived via immunoSEQ multiplex PCR, lists solely in-frame clones and lacks some. Of just over 2,000,000 clones in the sample, less than 95% were seen once. Input material: naive CD8+ T cells sorted from blood. These receptor sequences come from a man aged 18 to 30 in good health.

This clone was recorded only once. The genes are TRBV28 and TRBJ2-7; 10 nucleotides agree with TRBD2. The germline gives CDR1 MDHEN, CDR2 SYDVKM. V lost 4 bases and J lost 6; bases outside the gene matches: 12. The CDR3 length is 16 residues. In nucleotides, the CDR3 is TGTGCCAGCAGTTACACAAGCGGGGGGGGCCCCCTCGAGCAGTACTTC. This sequence encodes CASSYTSGGGPLEQYF.

This chain joins TRBV5-6 and TRBJ2-3, with D perhaps matching TRBD1 (6 bases). Germline-derived CDR1 and CDR2 are SGHDT and YYEEEE. Between the trimmed V and J ends, which lost 0 bases and 4 bases, there was a span of 9 bases. CDR3 length: 14 amino acids. CDR3 in amino acids: CASSLAEGADTQYF. As DNA, the CDR3 is TGTGCCAGCAGCTTGGCCGAGGGGGCAGATACGCAGTATTTT.

The chain uses TRBV19 and TRBJ2-7; 9 bases map to TRBD2. J was trimmed by 5 bases and V by 6 bases; bases with no gene match: 11. Germline assignment: CDR1 LNHDA and CDR2 SQIVND (reference sequence). This CDR3 has 15 residues. The CDR3 DNA reads as TGTGCCAGTAGCAAAATAGCGGGAGTAGTCCACGAGCAGTACTTC. It specifies CASSKIAGVVHEQYF.

A note on this clone: Other DNA sequences of this sample code for an identical CDR3. The J gene is TRBJ2-5, the V gene TRBV13; the D is unclear. Germline V lookup: CDR1 PRHDT, CDR2 FYEKMQ (reference sequence). This CDR3 spans 13 amino acids. Trimming left V 5 bases short and J 4 bases short, with 11 bases between. CDR3: CASSLGEGETQYF. The CDR3 nucleotides read TGTGCCAGCAGCCTCGGAGAAGGAGAGACCCAGTACTTC. Supplemented by reference TRBV13 and TRBJ2-5, the full variable domain reads AAGVIQSPRHLIKEKRETATLKCYPIPRHDTVYWYQQGPGQDPQFLISFYEKMQSDKGSIPDRFSAQQFSDYHSELNMSSLELGDSALYFCASSLGEGETQYFGPGTRLLVL.

The chain combines TRBV5-6 with TRBJ2-1, with 7 bases lining up with TRBD2. V lost 2 bases and J lost 13; bases outside the gene matches: 3. Germline V lookup: CDR1 SGHDT, CDR2 YYEEEE. The CDR3 totals 11 residues. DNA for the CDR3: TGTGCCAGCAGCTTTAGCGGGCCACAGTTCTTC. Translation: CASSFSGPQFF.

This clone was counted once. The rearrangement links TRBV29-1 to TRBJ2-7; 8 bases agree with TRBD2. This CDR3 is built from 15 residues. V shed 3 bases and J 2 bases; nucleotides not matched to a gene: 9. In germline, CDR1 is SQVTM, CDR2 ANQGSEA. The CDR3 region is CSVERAGGGPYEQYF. Here the CDR3 DNA reads TGCAGCGTTGAGCGGGCGGGAGGAGGGCCCTACGAGCAGTACTTC.

The chain carries TRBV28 and TRBJ2-4; perhaps TRBD2 as D (5 bases). The CDR3 is made up of 15 amino acids. V was clipped by 5 bases and J by 1 base, with 12 bases between them. Per the germline V gene, CDR1 is MDHEN and CDR2 is SYDVKM. CDR3 coding DNA: TGTGCCAGCAGTCAACGGACTCTCGCCAAAAACATTCAGTACTTC. Protein: CASSQRTLAKNIQYF.

On this clone itself: The same CDR3 arises from other DNA sequences in this sample as well. This chain joins TRBV19 and TRBJ1-1; tentative D call: TRBD1 (5 bases). The CDR3 is 12 residues long. Germline loops: CDR1 LNHDA, CDR2 SQIVND (reference sequence). V dropped 3 bases and J dropped 7 bases, with 9 bases sitting between them. The CDR3, as DNA: TGTGCCAGTAGTATTGGGACGGTTGAAGCTTTCTTT. This sequence encodes CASSIGTVEAFF.

V and J are TRBV7-9 and TRBJ2-5; 8 positions agree with TRBD1. The V and J ends lost 1 base and 4 bases, in that order; junction bases with no gene match: 5. This CDR3 is 15 amino acids long. Germline V CDR1 and CDR2: SEHNR, FQNEAQ (reference sequence). CDR3 coding DNA: TGTGCCAGCAGCTTAGGGGCGACAGGGGTAGAGACCCAGTACTTC. Translated, it gives CASSLGATGVETQYF.

This clone was recorded only once. This chain uses TRBV29-1 with TRBJ1-3, with D perhaps matching TRBD1 (6 bases). Germline CDR1 is SQVTM and CDR2 is ANQGSEA. The CDR3 runs to 18 residues. V lost 2 bases and J lost 0, with 20 bases in between. CDR3 amino acids: CSVEQGPVPFFSGNTIYF. The CDR3 DNA reads as TGCAGCGTTGAACAGGGGCCGGTTCCTTTTTTCTCTGGAAACACCATATATTTT.

The rearrangement joins TRBV4-1 to TRBJ2-1; the match to TRBD1 covers 7 bases. From germline, CDR1 is MGHRA and CDR2 YSYEKL. This CDR3 spans 18 amino acids. J was trimmed by 0 bases and V by 5 bases; bases with no gene match: 13. CDR3 sequence (DNA): TGCGCCAGCAGCTCAAGATATCAGGGACAGAGCTCCTACAATGAGCAGTTCTTC. Residues: CASSSRYQGQSSYNEQFF.

The chain joins TRBV27 to TRBJ1-1; D is undetermined. The V gene lost 2 bases and the J gene lost 5 bases, with 6 bases spanning the gap. The germline CDR1 and CDR2 sequences are MNHEY and SMNVEV (reference sequence). This CDR3 comprises 12 residues. DNA of the CDR3: TGTGCCAGCAGTTTAGAAGGGACTGAAGCTTTCTTT. Protein: CASSLEGTEAFF.

This rearrangement joins TRBV4-3 to TRBJ2-5; 10 positions match TRBD2. From germline, CDR1 is LGHNA and CDR2 YSLEER. V gave up 0 bases and J gave up 4 bases; unmatched junction bases: 11. This CDR3 is built from 18 residues. CDR3 protein: CASSQDLAGEAMGETQYF. The CDR3 nucleotides read TGCGCCAGCAGCCAAGATCTAGCGGGAGAAGCAATGGGAGAGACCCAGTACTTC.

Comments on this clone: The identical CDR3 is also encoded by other nucleotide sequences in the sample. The genes are TRBV5-6 and TRBJ1-3; possibly TRBD1 for D (6 bases). The CDR3 has 14 residues. The germline gives CDR1 SGHDT, CDR2 YYEEEE. V lost 0 bases, J lost 2 bases, and 6 bases lay in between. DNA of the CDR3: TGTGCCAGCAGCTTGGGACAGGCTGGAAACACCATATATTTT. This gives the protein CASSLGQAGNTIYF.

V is TRBV6-1 and J is TRBJ1-4; D is unresolved. CDR3 length: 15 amino acids. Per the germline V gene, CDR1 is MNHNS and CDR2 is SASEGT. Trimming took 1 base from V and 8 from J, leaving 14 bases between them. CDR3 sequence reads: CASSEELRTAEKLFF. CDR3 nucleotide sequence: TGTGCCAGCAGTGAAGAGCTTAGAACAGCCGAAAAACTGTTTTTT.

The rearrangement joins TRBV6-1 to TRBJ2-7, with 13 positions matching TRBD2. The germline gives CDR1 MNHNS, CDR2 SASEGT. The J segment lost 5 bases and the V segment lost 2 bases, leaving 9 bases of the junction unmatched. CDR3 length: 17 amino acids. CDR3 nucleotides: TGTGCCAGCAGTGAAACAATAACTAGCGGGGGGGCCAACGAGCAGTACTTC. Amino acid sequence: CASSETITSGGANEQYF.

The CDR3, as DNA: TGTGCCAGCAGTTCCTTCGACAAGAACACCGGGGAGCTGTTTTTT. It codes for CASSSFDKNTGELFF. The chain uses TRBV6-5 and TRBJ2-2; D gene ambiguous. V shed 4 bases and J shed 1 base, with 10 bases lying between them. The CDR3 length is 15 residues. Per the germline V gene, CDR1 is MNHEY and CDR2 is SVGAGI.

The gene calls are TRBV5-6 and TRBJ2-7; D is possibly TRBD1 (6 bases). Trimming took off 3 bases at V and 2 bases at J, with 12 bases between the two ends. The germline CDR1 and CDR2 sequences are SGHDT and YYEEEE. The CDR3 runs 14 residues. CDR3 loop: CASSYDRSPYEQYF. The CDR3 DNA follows: TGTGCCAGCAGCTACGACAGGAGCCCCTACGAGCAGTACTTC.

The V gene is TRBV5-6, the J gene TRBJ2-2, with D perhaps matching TRBD2 (6 bases). V gave up 6 bases and J gave up 6 bases, with 9 bases separating them. The CDR3 length is 12 residues. Germline V CDR1 and CDR2: SGHDT, YYEEEE. CDR3 residues: CASKRGSGELFF. DNA for the CDR3: TGTGCCAGCAAACGGGGGTCCGGGGAGCTGTTTTTT. The complete variable domain, with remaining parts taken from reference TRBV5-6 and TRBJ2-2, reads DAGVTQSPTHLIKTRGQQVTLRCSPKSGHDTVSWYQQALGQGPQFIFQYYEEEERQRGNFPDRFSGHQFPNYSSELNVNALLLGDSALYLCASKRGSGELFFGEGSRLTVL.

This clone has a single count. The V call is TRBV9, the J call TRBJ2-2; weak D call: TRBD2 (6 bases). V gave up 0 bases and J gave up 5 bases, with 11 bases separating them. The CDR3 loop spans 15 amino acids. Germline-derived CDR1 and CDR2 are SGDLS and YYNGEE. DNA for the CDR3: TGTGCCAGCAGCGTAGAAGGGACTTATACCGGGGAGCTGTTTTTT. Its translation: CASSVEGTYTGELFF.

The chain carries TRBV5-3 and TRBJ2-3; 8 positions agree with TRBD1. TRBV5-3 is reported as an ORF; its role is uncertain. J was trimmed by 0 bases and V by 5 bases; bases with no gene match: 17. This CDR3 contains 19 residues. CDR3 DNA sequence: TGTGCCAGAAGGCCCATGGCAGGGGGCCCGCTCCCAAGCACAGATACGCAGTATTTT. Translating it yields CARRPMAGGPLPSTDTQYF.

The chain uses TRBV13 and TRBJ2-3, with unresolved D. From germline, CDR1 is PRHDT and CDR2 FYEKMQ (reference sequence). The CDR3 is made up of 15 amino acids. V was pared by 1 base and J by 5 bases, with 13 bases between. CDR3 loop: CASSLAESQRDTQYF. CDR3 coding DNA: TGTGCCAGCAGCTTAGCTGAATCTCAGAGAGATACGCAGTATTTT.

V and J are TRBV30 and TRBJ2-3; D ambiguous. In germline, CDR1 is GTSNPN, CDR2 SVGIG (reference sequence). Trimming took 3 bases from V and 6 from J, leaving 19 bases between them. This CDR3 contains 15 residues. The CDR3 protein is CAWSYGPILTDTQYF. DNA of the CDR3: TGTGCCTGGAGCTACGGACCGATACTAACGGATACGCAGTATTTT.

The V and J genes are TRBV6-5 and TRBJ2-2; TRBD1 is a possible D gene (5 bases). The CDR3 spans 15 residues. V was pared by 2 bases and J by 5 bases, with 12 bases between. The V gene's germline CDR1 is MNHEY and CDR2 SVGAGI. The CDR3 protein is CASSYMGRGTGELFF. The CDR3, as DNA: TGTGCCAGCAGTTACATGGGGCGCGGTACCGGGGAGCTGTTTTTT.

The genes are TRBV9 and TRBJ2-1; D uncertain. The germline gives CDR1 SGDLS, CDR2 YYNGEE. Trimming removed 0 bases at V and 4 bases at J, with 11 bases between. This CDR3 is 15 amino acids long. The CDR3 DNA is TGTGCCAGCAGCGTAGAATCTGCAGTATACAATGAGCAGTTCTTC. This encodes CASSVESAVYNEQFF.

The chain has TRBV2 and TRBJ1-1, with 7 bases matching TRBD1. The V and J ends lost 5 bases and 7 bases, in that order; junction bases with no gene match: 7. CDR1 is SNHLY and CDR2 is FYNNEI in the germline V gene. The CDR3 runs to 13 residues. The CDR3: CASSSFQGDEAFF. CDR3 DNA sequence: TGTGCCAGCAGTTCCTTTCAGGGGGATGAAGCTTTCTTT.

With regard to this clone: Other DNA sequences of this sample code for an identical CDR3. The chain has TRBV27 and TRBJ2-1; a weak D match, TRBD2 (6 bases). The CDR3 length is 16 residues. The V gene's germline CDR1 is MNHEY and CDR2 SMNVEV (reference sequence). V was shortened by 6 bases and J by 0 bases, with 15 bases between the two germline ends. The CDR3 is CASSLLSGSSYNEQFF. In DNA, the CDR3 is TGTGCCAGCAGCCTCCTTAGCGGTAGCTCCTACAATGAGCAGTTCTTC.

This clone was seen a single time. The CDR3 region is CAWEQGGGELFF. The CDR3 coding sequence is TGTGCCTGGGAACAGGGAGGCGGGGAGCTGTTTTTT. V is TRBV30 and J is TRBJ2-2; D might be TRBD1 or TRBD2, each matching 6 bases. The ends were cut back, 5 bases at V and 7 bases at J, with 11 bases in the middle. The germline CDR1 and CDR2 sequences are GTSNPN and SVGIG (reference sequence). The CDR3 runs 12 residues.